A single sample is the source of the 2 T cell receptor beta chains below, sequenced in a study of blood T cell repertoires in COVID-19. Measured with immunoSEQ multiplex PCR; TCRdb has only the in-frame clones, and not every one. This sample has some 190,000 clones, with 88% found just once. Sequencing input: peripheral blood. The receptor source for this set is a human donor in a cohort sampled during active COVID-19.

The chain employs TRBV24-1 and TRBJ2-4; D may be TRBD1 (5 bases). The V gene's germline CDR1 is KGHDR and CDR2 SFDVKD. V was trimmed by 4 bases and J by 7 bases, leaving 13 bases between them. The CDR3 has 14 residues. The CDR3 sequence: CATSDTRARNIQYF. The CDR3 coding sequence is TGTGCCACCAGTGACACCAGGGCTCGGAACATTCAGTACTTC.

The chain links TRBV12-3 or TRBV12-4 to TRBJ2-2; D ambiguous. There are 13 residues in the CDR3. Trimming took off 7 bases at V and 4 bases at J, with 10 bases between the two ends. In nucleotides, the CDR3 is TGTGCCAGCACGCCTCCAGGCACCGGGGAGCTGTTTTTT. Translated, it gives CASTPPGTGELFF.